There are a few counts of the clone carrying this T cell receptor beta chain. With 0 bases clipped from V and 2 bases from J, the junction kept 11 bases outside the gene matches. Per the germline V gene, CDR1 is SGHNT and CDR2 is YYREEE (reference sequence). CDR3 length: 17 amino acids. This sample is drawn from a study of naive and memory T cell subsets. Two oligonucleotides, mixed equimolar, formed the beta constant-region primer covering TRBC1 and TRBC2. The ligated cDNA underwent four PCR rounds using SP2 and nested alpha and beta constant-region primers. TCRdb called the UMI-ligation and nested PCR reads again in MiXCR, with one record for every CDR3 protein. Of tens of thousands of distinct CDR3 sequences listed, around 9% were seen once; the top ten hold about 1.3%.

This TCR was sampled from a human donor in good health. The chain couples TRBV5-4 to TRBJ2-7; TRBD2 agrees at 7 bases. The sample comprised naive CD8+ T cells from blood. The CDR3 protein is CASSLDPSGLETYEQYF. CDR3 coding DNA: TGTGCCAGCAGCTTGGACCCTAGCGGATTGGAAACCTACGAGCAGTACTTC.